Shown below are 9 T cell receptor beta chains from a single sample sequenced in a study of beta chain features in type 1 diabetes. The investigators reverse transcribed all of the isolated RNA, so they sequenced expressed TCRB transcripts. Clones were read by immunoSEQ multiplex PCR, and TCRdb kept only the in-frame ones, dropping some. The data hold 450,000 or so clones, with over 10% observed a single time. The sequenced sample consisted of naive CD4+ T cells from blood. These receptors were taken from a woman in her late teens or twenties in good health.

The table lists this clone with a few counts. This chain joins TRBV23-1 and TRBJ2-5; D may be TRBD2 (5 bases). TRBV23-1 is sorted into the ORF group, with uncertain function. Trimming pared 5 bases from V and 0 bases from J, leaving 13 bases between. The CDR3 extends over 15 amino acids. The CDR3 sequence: CASSGGAFYQETQYF. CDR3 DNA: TGCGCCAGCAGTGGAGGAGCATTTTACCAAGAGACCCAGTACTTC.

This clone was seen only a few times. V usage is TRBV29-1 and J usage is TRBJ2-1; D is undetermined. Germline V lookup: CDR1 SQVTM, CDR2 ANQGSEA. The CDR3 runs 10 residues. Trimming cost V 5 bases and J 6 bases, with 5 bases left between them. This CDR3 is CSVSSNEQFF. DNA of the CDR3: TGCAGCGTTTCGAGCAATGAGCAGTTCTTC.

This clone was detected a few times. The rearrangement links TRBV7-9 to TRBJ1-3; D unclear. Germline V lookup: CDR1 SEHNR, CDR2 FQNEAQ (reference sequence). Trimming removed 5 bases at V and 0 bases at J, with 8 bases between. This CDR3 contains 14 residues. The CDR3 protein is CASSLQSSGNTIYF. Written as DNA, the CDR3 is TGTGCCAGCAGCCTCCAGAGCTCTGGAAACACCATATATTTT.

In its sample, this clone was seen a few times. CDR3 in DNA: TGTGCCAGCAGTTTTCAAAGGGTGGATACGCAGTATTTT. This sequence encodes CASSFQRVDTQYF. The chain joins TRBV7-9 to TRBJ2-3; D unclear. Trimming removed 6 bases at V and 6 bases at J, with 13 bases between. Germline lookup yields CDR1 SEHNR and CDR2 FQNEAQ (reference sequence). The CDR3 consists of 13 residues.

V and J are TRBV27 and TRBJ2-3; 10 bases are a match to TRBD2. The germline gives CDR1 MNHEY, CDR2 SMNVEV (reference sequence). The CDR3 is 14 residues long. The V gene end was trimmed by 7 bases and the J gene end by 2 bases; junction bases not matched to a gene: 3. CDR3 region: CASKGLAATDTQYF. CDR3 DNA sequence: TGTGCCAGCAAAGGACTAGCGGCCACAGATACGCAGTATTTT.

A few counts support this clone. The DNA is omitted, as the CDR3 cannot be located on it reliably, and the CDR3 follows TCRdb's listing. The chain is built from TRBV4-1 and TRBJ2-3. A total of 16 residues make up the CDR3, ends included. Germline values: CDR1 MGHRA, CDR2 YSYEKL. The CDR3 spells CASSQDFGAGADTQYF.

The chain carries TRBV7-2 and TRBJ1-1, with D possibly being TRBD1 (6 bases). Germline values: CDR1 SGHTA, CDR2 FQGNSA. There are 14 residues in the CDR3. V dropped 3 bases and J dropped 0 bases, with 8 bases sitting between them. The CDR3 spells CASSFGQMNTEAFF. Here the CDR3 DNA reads TGTGCCAGCAGCTTTGGACAGATGAACACTGAAGCTTTCTTT.

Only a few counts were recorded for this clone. This CDR3 reads CASSLGAGGPEQYF. The DNA of the CDR3 is TGTGCCAGCAGCTTGGGGGCGGGAGGACCCGAGCAGTACTTC. The rearrangement uses TRBV7-2 and TRBJ2-7; 8 nucleotides agree with TRBD2. Germline V gives CDR1 SGHTA, CDR2 FQGNSA. The ends lost 3 bases at V and 6 bases at J; junction bases unmatched: 7. The CDR3 is 14 amino acids.

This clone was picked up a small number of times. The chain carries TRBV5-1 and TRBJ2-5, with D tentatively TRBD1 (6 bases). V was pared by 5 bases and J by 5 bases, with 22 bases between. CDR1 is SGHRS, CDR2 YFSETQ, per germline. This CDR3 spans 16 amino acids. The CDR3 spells CASSPTGNAFVETQYF. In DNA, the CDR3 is TGCGCCAGCAGTCCGACAGGCAACGCCTTCGTGGAGACCCAGTACTTC.